This is a list of T cell receptor beta chains from one sample in a study of cytomegalovirus exposure and HLA in healthy donors. Data came from immunoSEQ multiplex PCR; TCRdb stores just in-frame clones and leaves some out. The table records around 150,000 clones, 55% to 85% of them present only once. Sequences were obtained from PBMCs. The receptors come from a man aged 35-49 years in good health and CMV-seronegative. Both conserved end residues are part of each CDR3. A D gene is named only where the DNA matches it firmly. Clone size is stated in some rows and not others, as once, few, many or a class when expanded.

clone_size,d_call,v_call,j_call,cdr3_nt,cdr3_aa
once,NA,TRBV6-4,TRBJ1-1,TGTGCCAGCAGGGAGACAGACCTCGACACTGAAGCTTTCTTT,CASRETDLDTEAFF
few,TRBD1,TRBV28,TRBJ2-5,TGTGCCAGCAGTCTCCCGGGACAGGGCTTTTTGGAGACCCAGTACTTC,CASSLPGQGFLETQYF
NA,NA,TRBV5-1,TRBJ1-3,TGCGCCAGCAGCTTGGCCGGGGTTGGAAACACCATATATTTT,CASSLAGVGNTIYF
NA,NA,TRBV13,TRBJ1-2,TGTGCCAGCAGCCAATGGGGAACAGGGCTTGGCTACACCTTC,CASSQWGTGLGYTF
NA,TRBD2,TRBV5-4,TRBJ2-1,TGTGCCAGCAGCCCCGGACTAGCGGCCGGCCTGTTCTTC,CASSPGLAAGLFF
NA,NA,TRBV15,TRBJ2-7,TGTGCCACCAGCAGAGATATAGCCTCCTACGAGCAGTACTTC,CATSRDIASYEQYF
NA,TRBD1,TRBV7-2,TRBJ1-2,TGTGCCAGCAGCTCAAGGACAGGGGGCATAGTCTACACCTTC,CASSSRTGGIVYTF
few,NA,TRBV2,TRBJ1-1,TGTGCCAGCAAACACCAAAACACTGAAGCTTTCTTT,CASKHQNTEAFF
NA,TRBD1,TRBV7-9,TRBJ1-2,TGTGCCAGCAGCCCCGGGACAGGCGCTTTAAACTATGGCTACACCTTC,CASSPGTGALNYGYTF
few,NA,TRBV5-6,TRBJ2-5,TGTGCCAGCAGCTTGGTTATGGCAGGGGCCCAAGAGACCCAGTACTTC,CASSLVMAGAQETQYF
NA,TRBD1,TRBV2,TRBJ2-2,TGTGCCAGCAGTGAAGGGCAGGGGGCTTACACCGGGGAGCTGTTTTTT,CASSEGQGAYTGELFF
few,NA,TRBV9,TRBJ2-3,TGTGCCAGCAGCGACTCGAACAGGGCGAGCACAGATACGCAGTATTTT,CASSDSNRASTDTQYF
NA,NA,TRBV9,TRBJ1-6,TGTGCCAGCAGCGTAACAGGATACTATAATTCACCCCTCCACTTT,CASSVTGYYNSPLHF
NA,NA,TRBV14,TRBJ2-7,TGTGCCAGCAGCCATGGCAGGGTGTACGAGCAGTACTTC,CASSHGRVYEQYF
NA,TRBD2,TRBV5-1,TRBJ2-3,TGCGCCAGCAGCTTGGAACTAGCGGGCACAGATACGCAGTATTTT,CASSLELAGTDTQYF
few,NA,TRBV4-1,TRBJ2-1,TGCGCCAGCAGCGTTAACGAAGTTCTATACAATGAGCAGTTCTTC,CASSVNEVLYNEQFF
few,TRBD1,TRBV19,TRBJ2-3,TGTGCCAGTAGTCCCGACAGGGGGCCCGCAGATACGCAGTATTTT,CASSPDRGPADTQYF
NA,NA,TRBV18,TRBJ2-1,TGTGCCAGCTCACCAACGGGGGGCCACAATGAGCAGTTCTTC,CASSPTGGHNEQFF
few,NA,TRBV6-5,TRBJ1-2,TGTGCCAGCAGAACGGGCGCTTCGGGAGGCTACACCTTC,CASRTGASGGYTF
NA,TRBD1,TRBV9,TRBJ2-1,TGTGCCAGCAGCGTAGAAGGGACAGGGTTTCGTGAGCAGTTCTTC,CASSVEGTGFREQFF
NA,NA,TRBV6-6,TRBJ1-4,TGTGCCAGCAGTTACCGGGGGGGAAGTGAAAAACTGTTTTTT,CASSYRGGSEKLFF
NA,NA,TRBV27,TRBJ2-5,TGTGCCAGCAGTTCGCGGGGCCTCCAAGAGACCCAGTACTTC,CASSSRGLQETQYF
few,TRBD1,TRBV6-1,TRBJ1-4,TGTGCCAGCTTAGCGGGACAGCCCAATGAAAAACTGTTTTTT,CASLAGQPNEKLFF
NA,NA,TRBV6-5,TRBJ2-7,TGTGCCAGCAGCCCCGGGAGATTTGGGGAGCAGTACTTC,CASSPGRFGEQYF
NA,TRBD1,TRBV5-1,TRBJ2-1,TGCGCCAGCAGCTGGCGGACAGGCAACAATGAGCAGTTCTTC,CASSWRTGNNEQFF
NA,NA,TRBV5-5,TRBJ1-4,TGTGCCAGCAGCGATGCGAGCGCGGGGGCTTTCGAAAAACTGTTTTTT,CASSDASAGAFEKLFF
NA,NA,TRBV14,TRBJ2-1,TGTGCCAGCAGCCAAGGACCGGAACGGGTCTCCTACAATGAGCAGTTCTTC,CASSQGPERVSYNEQFF
NA,NA,TRBV5-1,TRBJ2-5,TGCGCCAGCAGGAGGGAGCGAGGAGAGACCCAGTACTTC,CASRRERGETQYF
NA,TRBD2,TRBV4-2,TRBJ2-7,TGTGCCAGCAGCCAAAGTCCGGGGCTGGCGGGGGGTCCCTACGAGCAGTACTTC,CASSQSPGLAGGPYEQYF
once,NA,TRBV7-9,TRBJ2-1,TGTGCCAGCAGCTACTTTAATGAGCAGTTCTTC,CASSYFNEQFF
NA,NA,TRBV13,TRBJ2-7,TGTGCCAGCGGGCTCCAGGACACTGCGCTCTACGAGCAGTACTTC,CASGLQDTALYEQYF